Following are 20 T cell receptor beta chains from one sample sequenced in a study of blood T cells in healthy people across ages. Combining a sample-barcoded 5' primer with a J-beta primer mix, a second PCR ran for roughly 7 to 12 cycles. TCRdb reprocessed the 5' RACE reads via MiXCR and lists one record per CDR3 protein. The sample lists some 790,000 distinct CDR3 sequences; less than 35% were seen once. The sample consisted of blood. These receptors originate from a woman older than 75 in good health.

The chain joins TRBV6-1 to TRBJ2-4; 12 positions agree with TRBD1. The J call may be incorrect, as the DNA end agrees better with TRBJ2-7. The germline CDR1 and CDR2 sequences are MNHNS and SASEGT. CDR3 length: 15 residues. CDR3 amino acids: CASSGGTGGKDEQYF. DNA of the CDR3: TGTGCCAGCAGTGGAGGGACAGGGGGCAAGGACGAGCAGTACTTC.

This clonotype was detected a few times. The V gene is TRBV12-3 or TRBV12-4, the J gene TRBJ1-4; TRBD1 agrees at 7 bases. With 4 bases clipped from V and 6 bases from J, the junction kept 8 bases outside the gene matches. The CDR3 consists of 15 residues. As DNA, the CDR3 is TGTGCCAGCAGTTCCTCAGGGGGAGGCCATGAAAAACTGTTTTTT. This sequence encodes CASSSSGGGHEKLFF.

This clonotype was seen many times. The rearrangement joins TRBV5-1 to TRBJ2-7, with 7 bases matching TRBD1. The CDR3 is 16 amino acids. Germline V gene data show CDR1 as SGHRS and CDR2 as YFSETQ. The trim removed 7 bases at V and 2 bases at J, leaving 15 bases unmatched. This chain's CDR3 is CASGKGATGTTYEQYF. The CDR3 DNA reads as TGCGCCAGCGGGAAGGGGGCAACAGGGACCACCTACGAGCAGTACTTC. Looking up the rest from reference TRBV5-1 and TRBJ2-7 gives the full variable domain: KAGVTQTPRYLIKTRGQQVTLSCSPISGHRSVSWYQQTPGQGLQFLFEYFSETQRNKGNFPGRFSGRQFSNSRSEMNVSTLELGDSALYLCASGKGATGTTYEQYFGPGTRLTVT.

The genes are TRBV29-1 and TRBJ1-3; 8 bases fit TRBD1. Per germline, CDR1 SQVTM and CDR2 ANQGSEA. CDR3 length: 17 residues. J was trimmed by 4 bases and V by 4 bases; bases with no gene match: 15. CDR3 nucleotides: TGCAGCGTTGTCGGGACCGGACAGGGACGTGTAGGAAACACCATATATTTT. Translation gives CSVVGTGQGRVGNTIYF.

This clonotype turned up a few times. A much larger clone lies a single base off, so this may be a read error. The rearrangement joins TRBV7-9 to TRBJ2-5; D perhaps matches TRBD2 (6 bases). V shed 8 bases and J shed 0 bases, with 19 bases lying between them. Germline V lookup: CDR1 SEHNR, CDR2 FQNEAQ (reference sequence). The CDR3 covers 16 residues. Here the CDR3 DNA reads TGTGCCAGCGGCTCCGTAGACCGGGACTACCAAGAGACCCAGTACTTC. Its translation is CASGSVDRDYQETQYF.

This clonotype has more than one count but fewer than ten. The chain has TRBV28 and TRBJ2-7; 8 nucleotides agree with TRBD1. The CDR3 consists of 19 residues. Germline V gene lookup returns CDR1 MDHEN and CDR2 SYDVKM. The trim removed 5 bases at V and 0 bases at J, leaving 18 bases unmatched. The CDR3 DNA is TGTGCCAGCAGTGGAACCGGGACAGGTTTAGCCGCGGTCTCCTACGAGCAGTACTTC. It is translated as CASSGTGTGLAAVSYEQYF.

The gene calls are TRBV15 and TRBJ2-1, with a possible D match to TRBD2 (6 bases). Germline-derived CDR1 and CDR2 are LNHNV and YYDKDF (reference sequence). The CDR3 extends over 15 amino acids. V shed 0 bases and J shed 6 bases, with 12 bases lying between them. CDR3 residues: CATSRDPGVVNEQFF. CDR3 nucleotides: TGTGCCACCAGCAGAGACCCGGGAGTGGTCAATGAGCAGTTCTTC.

This clonotype was seen a few times. V gene TRBV11-2 combines with J gene TRBJ1-1; D uncertain. The CDR3 is 12 residues long. Trimming removed 5 bases at V and 5 bases at J, with 9 bases between. Germline lookup yields CDR1 SGHAT and CDR2 FQNNGV. CDR3 sequence: CASSLAKTEAFF. The CDR3 DNA is TGTGCCAGCAGCCTAGCGAAGACTGAAGCTTTCTTT.

This clonotype occurred once. V and J are TRBV10-1 and TRBJ2-2; D remains ambiguous. The V end lost 4 bases, the J end lost 3 bases, and 6 bases lay between the germline ends. Germline V lookup: CDR1 WNHNN, CDR2 SYGVQD (reference sequence). The CDR3 spans 13 residues. CDR3: CASSVRDTGELFF. The CDR3 coding sequence is TGCGCCAGCAGTGTACGGGACACCGGGGAGCTGTTTTTT.

This clonotype was found many times. The chain recombines TRBV5-1 with TRBJ2-3; D not resolved. Germline V lookup: CDR1 SGHRS, CDR2 YFSETQ. V lost 4 bases, J lost 0 bases, and 12 bases lay in between. The CDR3 consists of 15 residues. The CDR3: CASSHDGGSTDTQYF. CDR3 DNA: TGCGCCAGCAGCCACGACGGCGGAAGCACAGATACGCAGTATTTT.

This clonotype has only a few counts. CDR3 sequence: CASSQDLPDQGRPVEQYF. As DNA, the CDR3 is TGCGCCAGCAGCCAAGACCTACCGGACCAGGGGCGCCCCGTTGAGCAGTACTTC. The V call is TRBV4-3, the J call TRBJ2-5, with D possibly being TRBD1 (6 bases). Per germline, CDR1 LGHNA and CDR2 YSLEER. V lost 0 bases, J lost 11 bases, and 28 bases lay in between. The CDR3 has 18 residues.

This clonotype was detected many times. The J gene is TRBJ2-4, the V gene TRBV20-1; D may be TRBD2 (6 bases). The CDR3 is 17 residues long. The ends were cut back, 0 bases at V and 4 bases at J, with 19 bases in the middle. Germline CDR1 reads DFQATT; CDR2 reads SNEGSKA (reference sequence). For the CDR3, the DNA is TGCAGTGCTAGAGAAATTTGGAGGGCATCGGTAAAAAACATTCAGTACTTC. Translated, it gives CSAREIWRASVKNIQYF.

In this sample, this clonotype turned up many times. This sequence joins TRBV24-1 and TRBJ2-5, with 8 bases matching TRBD2. The CDR3 sequence is 16 residues long. The germline V gene has CDR1 KGHDR and CDR2 SFDVKD. V dropped 1 base and J dropped 1; count of bases not matched to a gene: 4. CDR3 sequence: CATSDFRAGGQETQYF. CDR3 DNA: TGTGCCACCAGTGATTTTCGCGCGGGGGGCCAAGAGACCCAGTACTTC.

About this clonotype: This clone may be a read error of a much larger clone one base away. The V call is TRBV6-2 or TRBV6-3, the J call TRBJ2-1; either TRBD1 or TRBD2 may fit D (6 bases each). V was pared by 9 bases and J by 5 bases, with 14 bases between. The CDR3 loop spans 13 amino acids. Germline lookup yields CDR1 MNHEY and CDR2 SVGEGT. The CDR3 sequence: CASWGAPHNEQFF. DNA of the CDR3: TGTGCCAGTTGGGGGGCCCCCCACAATGAGCAGTTCTTC.

The chain is built from TRBV12-3 or TRBV12-4 and TRBJ1-2, with D maybe TRBD1 (5 bases). Trimming took 8 bases from V and 4 from J, leaving 11 bases between them. This CDR3 is built from 12 residues. The CDR3 nucleotides read TGTGCCAGCTCTAGGGGACCCTATGGCTACACCTTC. Protein product: CASSRGPYGYTF.

This clonotype was counted at least ten times. V is TRBV12-3 or TRBV12-4 and J is TRBJ2-1; TRBD1 matches 9 bases. Unmatched junction bases numbered 9, after V lost 9 bases and J lost 9 bases. CDR3 length: 13 amino acids. This chain's CDR3 is CASSGSTGGEQFF. The CDR3 nucleotides are TGTGCCAGTAGTGGGTCGACAGGGGGTGAGCAGTTCTTC.

To note about this clonotype: The junction departs from the called germline gene at one end, perhaps through a read error. This sequence joins TRBV12-3 or TRBV12-4 and TRBJ2-3; no clear D. CDR3 length: 12 amino acids. This chain's CDR3 is CASSVTPDAQYF. CDR3 nucleotide sequence: TGTGCCAGCAGTGTGACACCAGATGCGCAATATTTT.

This clonotype was observed at least ten times. The chain combines TRBV27 with TRBJ2-7; 7 bases fit TRBD2. This CDR3 contains 18 residues. In germline, CDR1 is MNHEY, CDR2 SMNVEV (reference sequence). V shed 4 bases and J 3 bases; nucleotides not matched to a gene: 18. The CDR3 region is CASSYQSSGARRFYEQYF. In DNA form, the CDR3 reads TGTGCCAGCAGTTACCAGAGCAGCGGGGCCCGGAGGTTCTACGAGCAGTACTTC.

There are many counts of this clonotype. The chain carries TRBV29-1 and TRBJ1-2, with D tentatively TRBD1 (5 bases). The CDR3 consists of 13 residues. Germline V gene data show CDR1 as SQVTM and CDR2 as ANQGSEA. The V gene lost 3 bases and the J gene lost 5 bases, with 13 bases spanning the gap. The CDR3 DNA sequence: TGCAGCGTTGATACGCGTGGGGGATATGGCTACACCTTC. The encoded protein is CSVDTRGGYGYTF.

Concerning this clonotype itself: The junction and the germline gene differ at one end; a read error may be behind it. The chain joins TRBV4-1 to TRBJ2-7; maybe TRBD1 (6 bases). This CDR3 has 14 amino acids. CDR1 and CDR2 from the germline V gene are MGHRA and YSYEKL. CDR3: CASSQVGRGETQDF. The DNA of the CDR3 is TGCGCCAGCAGCCAAGTGGGCAGGGGAGAGACCCAGGACTTC.